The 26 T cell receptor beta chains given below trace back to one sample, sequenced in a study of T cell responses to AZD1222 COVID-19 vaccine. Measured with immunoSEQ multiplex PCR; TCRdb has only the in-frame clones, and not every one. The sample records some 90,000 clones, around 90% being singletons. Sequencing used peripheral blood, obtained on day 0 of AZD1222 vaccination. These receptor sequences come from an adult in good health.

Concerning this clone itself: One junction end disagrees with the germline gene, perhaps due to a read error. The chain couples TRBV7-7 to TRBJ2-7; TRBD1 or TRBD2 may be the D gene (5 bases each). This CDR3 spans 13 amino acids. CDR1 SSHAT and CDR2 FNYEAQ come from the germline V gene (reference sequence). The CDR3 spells CASSSGLGTEQYF. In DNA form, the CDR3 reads TGTGCTAGCAGCTCAGGCCTTGGGACCGAGCAGTACTTC.

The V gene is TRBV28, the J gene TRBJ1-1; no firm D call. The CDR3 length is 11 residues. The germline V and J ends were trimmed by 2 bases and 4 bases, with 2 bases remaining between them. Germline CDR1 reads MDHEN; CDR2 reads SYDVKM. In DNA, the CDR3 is TGTGCCAGCAGTTTAGCCACTGAAGCTTTCTTT. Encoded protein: CASSLATEAFF.

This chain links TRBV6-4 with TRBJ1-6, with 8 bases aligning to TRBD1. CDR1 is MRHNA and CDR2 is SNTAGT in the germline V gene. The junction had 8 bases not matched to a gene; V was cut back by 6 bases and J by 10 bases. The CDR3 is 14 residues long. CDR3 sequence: CASSHDRGGSPLHF. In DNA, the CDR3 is TGTGCCAGCAGCCACGACAGGGGTGGGTCACCCCTCCACTTT.

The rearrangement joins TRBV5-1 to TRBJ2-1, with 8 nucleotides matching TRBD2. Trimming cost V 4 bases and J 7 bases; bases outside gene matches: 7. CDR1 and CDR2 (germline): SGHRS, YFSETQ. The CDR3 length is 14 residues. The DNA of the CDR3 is TGCGCCAGCAGCATCCCGGGACTAGAAAATGAGCAGTTCTTC. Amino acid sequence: CASSIPGLENEQFF.

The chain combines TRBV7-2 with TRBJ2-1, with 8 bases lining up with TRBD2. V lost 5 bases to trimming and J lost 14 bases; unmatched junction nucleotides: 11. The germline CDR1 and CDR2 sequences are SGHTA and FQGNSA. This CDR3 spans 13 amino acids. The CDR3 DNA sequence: TGTGCCAGCAGCCAAACCTTAGCGGGAAGGAAGTTCTTC. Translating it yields CASSQTLAGRKFF.

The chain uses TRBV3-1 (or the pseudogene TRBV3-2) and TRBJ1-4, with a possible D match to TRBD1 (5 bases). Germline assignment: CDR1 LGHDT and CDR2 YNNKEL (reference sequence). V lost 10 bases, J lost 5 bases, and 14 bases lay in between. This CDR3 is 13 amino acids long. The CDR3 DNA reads TGTGCCACCCGGGGGGTGGGGAATGAAAAACTGTTTTTT. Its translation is CATRGVGNEKLFF.

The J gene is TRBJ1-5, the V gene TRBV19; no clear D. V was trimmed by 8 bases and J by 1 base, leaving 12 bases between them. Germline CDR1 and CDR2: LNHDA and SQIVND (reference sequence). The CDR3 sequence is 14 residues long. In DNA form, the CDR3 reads TGTGCCAGTTCCAAGGCCATGAGCAATCAGCCCCAGCATTTT. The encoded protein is CASSKAMSNQPQHF.

CDR3: CASSIVYNEQFF. The CDR3, as DNA: TGTGCCAGTAGTATAGTGTACAATGAGCAGTTCTTC. This chain connects TRBV19 to TRBJ2-1; D uncertain. Germline values: CDR1 LNHDA, CDR2 SQIVND (reference sequence). Trimming pared 1 base from V and 4 bases from J, leaving 2 bases between. This CDR3 region has 12 residues.

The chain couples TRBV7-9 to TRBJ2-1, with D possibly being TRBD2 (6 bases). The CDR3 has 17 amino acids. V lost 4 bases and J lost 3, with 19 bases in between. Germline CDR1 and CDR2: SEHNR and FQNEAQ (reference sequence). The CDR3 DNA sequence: TGTGCCAGCAGCTCAGGAGTGGCGGGGAGGCTCTACAATGAGCAGTTCTTC. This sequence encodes CASSSGVAGRLYNEQFF. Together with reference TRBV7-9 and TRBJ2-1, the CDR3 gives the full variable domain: DTGVSQNPRHKITKRGQNVTFRCDPISEHNRLYWYRQTLGQGPEFLTYFQNEAQLEKSRLLSDRFSAERPKGSFSTLEIQRTEQGDSAMYLCASSSGVAGRLYNEQFFGPGTRLTVL.

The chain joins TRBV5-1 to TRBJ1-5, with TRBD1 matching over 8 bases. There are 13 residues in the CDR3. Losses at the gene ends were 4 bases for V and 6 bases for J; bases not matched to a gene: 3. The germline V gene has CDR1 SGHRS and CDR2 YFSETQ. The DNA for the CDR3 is TGCGCCAGCAGCCCAGACAGGGGTCAGCCCCAGCATTTT. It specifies CASSPDRGQPQHF. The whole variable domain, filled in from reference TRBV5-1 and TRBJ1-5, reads KAGVTQTPRYLIKTRGQQVTLSCSPISGHRSVSWYQQTPGQGLQFLFEYFSETQRNKGNFPGRFSGRQFSNSRSEMNVSTLELGDSALYLCASSPDRGQPQHFGDGTRLSIL.

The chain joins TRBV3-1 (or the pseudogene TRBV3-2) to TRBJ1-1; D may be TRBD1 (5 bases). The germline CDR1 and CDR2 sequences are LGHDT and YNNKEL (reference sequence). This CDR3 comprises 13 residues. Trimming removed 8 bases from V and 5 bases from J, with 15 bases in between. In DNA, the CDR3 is TGTGCCAGCCAGAGATCTGGGGGGACTGAAGCTTTCTTT. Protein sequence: CASQRSGGTEAFF.

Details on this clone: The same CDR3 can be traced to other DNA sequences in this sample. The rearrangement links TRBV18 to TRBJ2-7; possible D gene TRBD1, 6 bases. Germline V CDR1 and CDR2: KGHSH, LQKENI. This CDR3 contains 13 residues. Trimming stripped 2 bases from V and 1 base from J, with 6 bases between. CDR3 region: CASSPDRSYEQYF. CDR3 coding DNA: TGTGCCAGCTCACCAGACAGGTCCTACGAGCAGTACTTC.

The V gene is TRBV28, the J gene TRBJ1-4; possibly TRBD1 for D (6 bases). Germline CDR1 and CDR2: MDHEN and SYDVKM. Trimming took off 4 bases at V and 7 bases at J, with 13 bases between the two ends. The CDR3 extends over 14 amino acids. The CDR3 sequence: CASSSGASREKLFF. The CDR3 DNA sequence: TGTGCCAGCAGTTCAGGGGCAAGTCGTGAAAAACTGTTTTTT.

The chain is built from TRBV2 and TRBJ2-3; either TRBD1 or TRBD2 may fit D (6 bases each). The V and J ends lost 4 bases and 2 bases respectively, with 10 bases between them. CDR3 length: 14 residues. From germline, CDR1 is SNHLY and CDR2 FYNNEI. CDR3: CASSGRGHTDTQYF. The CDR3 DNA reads TGTGCCAGCAGTGGGCGGGGACACACAGATACGCAGTATTTT.

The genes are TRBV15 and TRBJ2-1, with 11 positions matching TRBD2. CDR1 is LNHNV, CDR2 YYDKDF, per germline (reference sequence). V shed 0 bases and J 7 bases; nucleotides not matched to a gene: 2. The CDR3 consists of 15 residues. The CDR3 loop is CATSRETSGSNEQFF. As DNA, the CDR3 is TGTGCCACCAGCAGAGAAACTAGCGGGAGTAATGAGCAGTTCTTC.

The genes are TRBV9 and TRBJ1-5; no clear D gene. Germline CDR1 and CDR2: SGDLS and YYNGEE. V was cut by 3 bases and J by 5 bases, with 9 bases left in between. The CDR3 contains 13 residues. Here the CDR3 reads CASSADGDQPQHF. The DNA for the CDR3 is TGTGCCAGCAGCGCGGACGGAGATCAGCCCCAGCATTTT.

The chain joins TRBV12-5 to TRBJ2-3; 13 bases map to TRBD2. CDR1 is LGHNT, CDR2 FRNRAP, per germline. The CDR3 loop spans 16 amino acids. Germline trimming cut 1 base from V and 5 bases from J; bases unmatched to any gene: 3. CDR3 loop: CASGLGGTSGEDTQYF. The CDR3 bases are TGTGCTAGTGGTTTGGGCGGGACTAGCGGGGAAGATACGCAGTATTTT.

DNA of the CDR3: TGTGCCAGCAGTGGCCAAGGCACATTGAACACCGGGGAGCTGTTTTTT. It translates to CASSGQGTLNTGELFF. The J gene is TRBJ2-2, the V gene TRBV6-1; D not resolved. The CDR3 has 16 residues. Trimming left V 4 bases short and J 1 base short, with 13 bases between. Germline V lookup: CDR1 MNHNS, CDR2 SASEGT.

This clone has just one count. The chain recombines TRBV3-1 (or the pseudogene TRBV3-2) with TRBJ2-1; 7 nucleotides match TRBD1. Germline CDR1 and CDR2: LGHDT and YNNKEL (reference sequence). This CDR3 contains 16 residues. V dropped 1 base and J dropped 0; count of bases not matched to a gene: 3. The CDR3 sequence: CASSQVAGGSYNEQFF. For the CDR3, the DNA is TGTGCCAGCAGCCAAGTGGCAGGGGGCTCCTACAATGAGCAGTTCTTC.

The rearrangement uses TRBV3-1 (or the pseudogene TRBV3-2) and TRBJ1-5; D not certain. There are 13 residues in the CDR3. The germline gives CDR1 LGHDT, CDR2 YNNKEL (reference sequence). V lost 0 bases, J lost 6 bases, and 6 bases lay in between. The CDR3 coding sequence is TGTGCCAGCAGCCAAGATCTAGTTCAGCCCCAGCATTTT. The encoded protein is CASSQDLVQPQHF.

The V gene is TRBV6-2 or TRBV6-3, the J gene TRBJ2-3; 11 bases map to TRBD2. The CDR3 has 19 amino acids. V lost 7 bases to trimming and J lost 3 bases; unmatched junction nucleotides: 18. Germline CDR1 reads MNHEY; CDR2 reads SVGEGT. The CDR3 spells CASIPAPDLAGGVTDTQYF. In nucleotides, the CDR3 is TGTGCCAGCATCCCCGCCCCCGACCTAGCGGGAGGTGTAACAGATACGCAGTATTTT.

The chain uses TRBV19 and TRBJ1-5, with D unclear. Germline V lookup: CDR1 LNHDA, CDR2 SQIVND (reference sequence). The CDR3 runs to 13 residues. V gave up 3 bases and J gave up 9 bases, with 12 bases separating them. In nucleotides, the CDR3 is TGTGCCAGTAGTATTCAGGAGAACGGGCCCCAGCATTTT. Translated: CASSIQENGPQHF.

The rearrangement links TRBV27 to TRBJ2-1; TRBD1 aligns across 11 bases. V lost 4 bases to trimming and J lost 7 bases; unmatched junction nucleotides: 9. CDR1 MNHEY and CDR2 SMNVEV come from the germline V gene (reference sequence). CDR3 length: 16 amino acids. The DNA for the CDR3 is TGTGCCAGCAGTTCAACCGGGACAGGGGGGATTAATGAGCAGTTCTTC. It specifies CASSSTGTGGINEQFF.

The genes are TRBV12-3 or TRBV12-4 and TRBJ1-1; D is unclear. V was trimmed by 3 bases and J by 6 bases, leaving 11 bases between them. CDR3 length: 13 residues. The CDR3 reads CASSFSEGAEAFF. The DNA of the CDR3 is TGTGCCAGCAGTTTTTCCGAGGGCGCTGAAGCTTTCTTT.

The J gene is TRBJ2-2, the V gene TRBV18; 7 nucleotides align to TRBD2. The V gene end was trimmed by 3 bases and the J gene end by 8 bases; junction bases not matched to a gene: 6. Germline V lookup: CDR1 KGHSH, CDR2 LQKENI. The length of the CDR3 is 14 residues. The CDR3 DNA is TGTGCCAGCTCACCGGTCCCGCGGGAGGGGGAGCTGTTTTTT. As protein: CASSPVPREGELFF.

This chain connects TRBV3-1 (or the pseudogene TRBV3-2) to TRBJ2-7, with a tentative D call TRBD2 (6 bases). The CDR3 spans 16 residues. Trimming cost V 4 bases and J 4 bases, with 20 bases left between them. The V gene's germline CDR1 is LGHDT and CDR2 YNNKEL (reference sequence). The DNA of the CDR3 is TGTGCCAGCAGCCTGAGAGGAGGGCCTTTGATATACGAGCAGTACTTC. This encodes CASSLRGGPLIYEQYF.